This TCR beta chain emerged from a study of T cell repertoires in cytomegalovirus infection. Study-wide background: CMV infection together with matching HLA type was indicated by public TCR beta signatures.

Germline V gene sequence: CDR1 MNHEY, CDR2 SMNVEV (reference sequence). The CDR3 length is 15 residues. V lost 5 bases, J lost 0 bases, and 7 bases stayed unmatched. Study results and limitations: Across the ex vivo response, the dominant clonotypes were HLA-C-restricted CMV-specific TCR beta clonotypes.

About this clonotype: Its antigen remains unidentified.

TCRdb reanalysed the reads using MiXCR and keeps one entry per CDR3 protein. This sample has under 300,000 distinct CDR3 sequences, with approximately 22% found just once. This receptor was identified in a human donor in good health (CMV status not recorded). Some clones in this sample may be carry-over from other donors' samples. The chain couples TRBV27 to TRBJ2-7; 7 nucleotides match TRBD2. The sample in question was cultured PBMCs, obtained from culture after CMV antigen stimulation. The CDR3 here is CASSATSESSYEQYF. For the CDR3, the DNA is TGTGCCAGCAGTGCTACTAGCGAGAGCTCCTACGAGCAGTACTTC.